This T cell receptor (beta chain) was captured in a study of blood T cell repertoires in COVID-19. In the study overall: Whether acute or convalescent, the COVID-19 samples came from the United States, Italy and Spain.

Authors' analysis steps: Researchers report that nucleated cell counts were estimated from reference gene primer amplification. TCRdb's table, derived via immunoSEQ multiplex PCR, lists solely in-frame clones and lacks some. V, J and clone size were drawn from that table, and D and trimming were deduced from the DNA. The sample has around 130,000 clones, around 83% seen once; the top ten hold 3.5% to 5%. The V and J ends lost 6 bases and 6 bases respectively, with 11 bases between them. CDR1 and CDR2 from the germline V gene are ENHRY and SYGVKD. The CDR3 has 12 residues. The chain joins TRBV10-3 to TRBJ1-1; D perhaps matches TRBD1 (6 bases). Material: peripheral blood. This clonotype was obtained from a human donor in a cohort sampled during active COVID-19. The CDR3 loop is CAISPDRSEAFF. In DNA, the CDR3 is TGTGCCATCAGCCCAGACAGGTCTGAAGCTTTCTTT.